This T cell receptor (beta chain) was sequenced during a study of Graves' ophthalmopathy and Graves' hyperthyroidism. TCR beta CDR3 regions were amplified from RNA transcripts. Second-round multiplex PCR followed a first-round RT-PCR using HTBI primers. TCRdb re-analysed the multiplex PCR reads in MiXCR, keeping a single row per CDR3 protein. Of 600,000 to 700,000 distinct CDR3 sequences in the sample, under 50% are singletons; the top ten hold 3% to 3.5%. CDR3 length: 16 residues. Trimming pared 6 bases from V and 2 bases from J, leaving 19 bases between. Study conclusions and caveats: The majority of expanded thyroid clonotypes above 0.001 frequency also occurred in blood.

About this clonotype: Its matching antigen is unknown.

Input material: peripheral blood. The genes are TRBV12-3 or TRBV12-4 and TRBJ2-5, with D perhaps matching TRBD1 (6 bases). This receptor was obtained from an adult man with Graves' ophthalmopathy. CDR3 in DNA: TGTGCCAGCAGCGTTGGGATATACAGGGTGCAAGAGACCCAGTACTTC. Protein sequence: CASSVGIYRVQETQYF.